At least ten counts were recorded for the clone carrying this TCR beta chain. Regions amplified from RNA transcripts were the TCR beta CDR3 regions. Researchers ran a first-round RT-PCR on the TCR CDR3 using the HTBI primer set. TCRdb re-derived calls from the multiplex PCR reads in MiXCR, one entry per CDR3 protein. The table includes about 690,000 distinct CDR3 sequences, roughly 17% detected once. This sample is part of a study of T cells in Graves' hyperthyroidism and ophthalmopathy. The receptor was isolated from a man over 45 with Graves' hyperthyroidism. Sequencing was done on a sample of blood.

CDR3 coding DNA: TGTGCCATCAGTTCGGCTTCAGATACGCAGTATTTT. Encoded protein: CAISSASDTQYF. V is TRBV10-3 and J is TRBJ2-3, with D hard to call. The CDR3 spans 12 residues. Trimming removed 5 bases at V and 4 bases at J, with 7 bases between. Germline values: CDR1 ENHRY, CDR2 SYGVKD.